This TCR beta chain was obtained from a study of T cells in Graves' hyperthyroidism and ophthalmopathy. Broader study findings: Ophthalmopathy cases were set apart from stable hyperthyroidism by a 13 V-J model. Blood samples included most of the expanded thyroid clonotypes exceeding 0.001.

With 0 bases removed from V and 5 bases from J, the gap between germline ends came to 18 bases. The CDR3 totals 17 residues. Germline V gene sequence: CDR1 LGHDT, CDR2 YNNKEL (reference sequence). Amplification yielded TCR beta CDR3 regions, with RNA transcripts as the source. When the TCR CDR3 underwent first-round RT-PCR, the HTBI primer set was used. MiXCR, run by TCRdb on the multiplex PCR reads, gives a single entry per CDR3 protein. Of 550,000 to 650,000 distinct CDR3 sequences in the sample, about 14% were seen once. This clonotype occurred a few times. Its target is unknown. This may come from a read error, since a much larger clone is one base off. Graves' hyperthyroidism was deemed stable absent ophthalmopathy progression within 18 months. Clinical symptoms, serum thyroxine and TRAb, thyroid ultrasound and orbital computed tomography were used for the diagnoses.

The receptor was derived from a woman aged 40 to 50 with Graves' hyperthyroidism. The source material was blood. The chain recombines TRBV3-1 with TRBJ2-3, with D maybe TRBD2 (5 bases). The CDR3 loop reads CASSQEGGPSGVDTQYF. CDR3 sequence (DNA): TGTGCCAGCAGCCAAGAGGGTGGACCGAGCGGCGTAGATACGCAGTATTTT.